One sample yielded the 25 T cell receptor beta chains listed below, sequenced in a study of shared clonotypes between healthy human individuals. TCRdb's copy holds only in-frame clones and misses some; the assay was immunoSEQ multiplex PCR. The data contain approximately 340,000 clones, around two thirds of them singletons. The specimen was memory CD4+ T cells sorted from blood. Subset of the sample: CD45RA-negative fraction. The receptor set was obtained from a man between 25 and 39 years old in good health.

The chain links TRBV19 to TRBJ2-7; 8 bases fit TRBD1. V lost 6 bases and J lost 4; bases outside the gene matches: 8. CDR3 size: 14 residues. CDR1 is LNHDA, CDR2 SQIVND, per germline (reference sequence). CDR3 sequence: CASSRQGSVYEQYF. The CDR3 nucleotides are TGTGCCAGTAGCCGACAGGGGTCGGTATACGAGCAGTACTTC.

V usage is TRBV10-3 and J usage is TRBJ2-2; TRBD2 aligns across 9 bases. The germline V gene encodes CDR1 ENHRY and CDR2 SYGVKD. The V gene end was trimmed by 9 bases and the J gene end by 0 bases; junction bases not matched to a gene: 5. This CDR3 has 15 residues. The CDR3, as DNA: TGTGCCATTTCGGCGGGAGGGTCGAACACCGGGGAGCTGTTTTTT. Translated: CAISAGGSNTGELFF.

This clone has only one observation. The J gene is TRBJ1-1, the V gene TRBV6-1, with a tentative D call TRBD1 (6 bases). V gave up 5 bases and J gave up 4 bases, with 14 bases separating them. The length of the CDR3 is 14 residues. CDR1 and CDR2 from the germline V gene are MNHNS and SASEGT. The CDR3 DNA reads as TGTGCCAGCAGTATTACAGGGTTTAGCACTGAAGCTTTCTTT. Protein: CASSITGFSTEAFF.

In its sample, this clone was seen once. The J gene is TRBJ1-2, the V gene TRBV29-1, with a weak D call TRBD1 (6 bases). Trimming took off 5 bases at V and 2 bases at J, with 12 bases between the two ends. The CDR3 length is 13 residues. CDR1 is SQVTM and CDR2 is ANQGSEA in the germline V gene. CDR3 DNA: TGCAGCGTTCAGACGACAGGAAACTATGGCTACACCTTC. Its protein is CSVQTTGNYGYTF.

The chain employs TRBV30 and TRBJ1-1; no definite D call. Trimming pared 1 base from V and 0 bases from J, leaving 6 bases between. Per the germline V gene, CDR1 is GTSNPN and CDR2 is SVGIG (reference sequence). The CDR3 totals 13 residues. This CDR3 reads CAWSAGMNTEAFF. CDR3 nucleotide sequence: TGTGCCTGGAGTGCGGGCATGAACACTGAAGCTTTCTTT.

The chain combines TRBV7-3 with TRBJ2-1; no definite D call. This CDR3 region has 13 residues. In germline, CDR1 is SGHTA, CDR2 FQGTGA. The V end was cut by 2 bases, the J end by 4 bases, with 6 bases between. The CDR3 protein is CASSLSLYNEQFF. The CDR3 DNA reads TGTGCCAGCAGCTTATCCCTTTACAATGAGCAGTTCTTC.

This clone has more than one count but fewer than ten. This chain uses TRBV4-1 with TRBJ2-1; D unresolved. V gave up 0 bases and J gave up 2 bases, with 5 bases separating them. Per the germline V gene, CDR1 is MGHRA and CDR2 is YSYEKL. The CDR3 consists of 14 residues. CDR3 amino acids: CASSQDRTYNEQFF. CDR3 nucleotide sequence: TGCGCCAGCAGCCAAGATAGGACCTACAATGAGCAGTTCTTC.

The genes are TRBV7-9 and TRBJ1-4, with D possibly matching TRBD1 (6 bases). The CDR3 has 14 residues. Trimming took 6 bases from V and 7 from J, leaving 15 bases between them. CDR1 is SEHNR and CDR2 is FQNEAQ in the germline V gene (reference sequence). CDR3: CASREDRDGEKLFF. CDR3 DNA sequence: TGTGCCAGCAGGGAGGACAGAGACGGTGAAAAACTGTTTTTT.

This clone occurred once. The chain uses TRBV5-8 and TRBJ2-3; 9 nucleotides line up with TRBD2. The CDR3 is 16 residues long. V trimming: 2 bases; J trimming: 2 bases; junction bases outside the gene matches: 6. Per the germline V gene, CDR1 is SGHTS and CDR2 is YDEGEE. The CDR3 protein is CASSFGGLANTDTQYF. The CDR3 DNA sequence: TGTGCCAGCAGCTTTGGGGGACTAGCTAACACAGATACGCAGTATTTT.

CDR3 DNA sequence: TGTGCCAGCAGCTCCTCTAGCGGGAGTTGGGATACGCAGTATTTT. It yields the protein CASSSSSGSWDTQYF. V gene TRBV7-2 combines with J gene TRBJ2-3; TRBD2 matches at 10 bases. After removal of 4 bases from V and 6 bases from J, the junction contained 7 bases not matched to a gene. The CDR3 has 15 residues. Germline V gene sequence: CDR1 SGHTA, CDR2 FQGNSA.

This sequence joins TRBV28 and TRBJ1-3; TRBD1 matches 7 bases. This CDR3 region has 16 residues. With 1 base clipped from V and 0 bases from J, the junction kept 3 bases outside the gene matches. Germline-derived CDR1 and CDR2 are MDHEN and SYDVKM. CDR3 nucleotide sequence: TGTGCCAGCAGTTTATTAGGGGGCCGCTCTGGAAACACCATATATTTT. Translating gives CASSLLGGRSGNTIYF.

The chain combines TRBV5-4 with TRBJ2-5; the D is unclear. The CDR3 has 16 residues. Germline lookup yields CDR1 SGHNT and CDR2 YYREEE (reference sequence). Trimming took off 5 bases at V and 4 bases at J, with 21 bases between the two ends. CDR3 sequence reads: CASSVRTSPRGETQYF. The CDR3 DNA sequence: TGTGCCAGCAGTGTCAGAACCAGCCCCCGCGGAGAGACCCAGTACTTC.

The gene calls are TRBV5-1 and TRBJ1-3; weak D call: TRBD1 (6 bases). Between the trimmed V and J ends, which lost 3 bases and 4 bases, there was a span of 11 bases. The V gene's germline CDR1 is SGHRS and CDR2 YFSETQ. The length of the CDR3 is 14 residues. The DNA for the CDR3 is TGCGCCAGCAGCTCAACAGGGTACGGAAACACCATATATTTT. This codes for CASSSTGYGNTIYF.

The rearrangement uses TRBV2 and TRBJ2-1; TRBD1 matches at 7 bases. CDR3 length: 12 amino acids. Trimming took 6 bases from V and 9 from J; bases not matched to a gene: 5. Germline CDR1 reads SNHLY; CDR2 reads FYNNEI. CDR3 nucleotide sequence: TGTGCCAGCAGGCCCACAGGGGCTGAGCAGTTCTTC. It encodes CASRPTGAEQFF.

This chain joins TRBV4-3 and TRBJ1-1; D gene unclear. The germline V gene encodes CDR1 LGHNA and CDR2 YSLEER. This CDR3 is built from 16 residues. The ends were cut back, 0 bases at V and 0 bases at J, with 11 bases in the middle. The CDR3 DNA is TGCGCCAGCAGCCAAGATAAGAGAGTGATGAACACTGAAGCTTTCTTT. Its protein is CASSQDKRVMNTEAFF.

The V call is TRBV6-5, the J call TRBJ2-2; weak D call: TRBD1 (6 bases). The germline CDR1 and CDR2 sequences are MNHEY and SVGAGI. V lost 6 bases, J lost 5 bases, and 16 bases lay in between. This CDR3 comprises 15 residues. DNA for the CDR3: TGTGCCAGCAGCCGCCTAAAGGGGGTAACCGGGGAGCTGTTTTTT. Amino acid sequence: CASSRLKGVTGELFF.

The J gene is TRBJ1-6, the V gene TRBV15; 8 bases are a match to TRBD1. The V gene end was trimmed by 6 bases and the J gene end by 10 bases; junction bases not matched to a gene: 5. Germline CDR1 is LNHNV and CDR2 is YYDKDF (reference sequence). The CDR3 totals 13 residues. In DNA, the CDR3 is TGTGCCACCAGGACAGGGGAAGGCTCACCCCTCCACTTT. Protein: CATRTGEGSPLHF.

CDR3 loop: CATSGRDRGTEAFF. As DNA, the CDR3 is TGTGCCACCAGCGGCCGGGACAGGGGCACTGAAGCTTTCTTT. The chain has TRBV15 and TRBJ1-1; 10 bases are a match to TRBD1. CDR1 and CDR2 from the germline V gene are LNHNV and YYDKDF (reference sequence). CDR3 size: 14 residues. V gave up 5 bases and J gave up 4 bases; unmatched junction bases: 4.

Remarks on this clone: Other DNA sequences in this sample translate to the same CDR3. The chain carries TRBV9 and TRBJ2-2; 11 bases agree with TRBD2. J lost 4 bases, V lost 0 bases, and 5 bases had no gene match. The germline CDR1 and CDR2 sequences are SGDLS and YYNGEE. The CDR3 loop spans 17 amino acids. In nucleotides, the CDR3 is TGTGCCAGCAGCGTAGGCCTAGCGGGGGGTAGCACCGGGGAGCTGTTTTTT. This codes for CASSVGLAGGSTGELFF.

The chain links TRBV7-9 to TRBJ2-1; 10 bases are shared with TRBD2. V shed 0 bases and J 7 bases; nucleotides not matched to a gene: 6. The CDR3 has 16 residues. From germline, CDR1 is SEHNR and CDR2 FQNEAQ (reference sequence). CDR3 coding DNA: TGTGCCAGCAGCTTAGCGCTAGCGGGAGAGGTTAATGAGCAGTTCTTC. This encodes CASSLALAGEVNEQFF.

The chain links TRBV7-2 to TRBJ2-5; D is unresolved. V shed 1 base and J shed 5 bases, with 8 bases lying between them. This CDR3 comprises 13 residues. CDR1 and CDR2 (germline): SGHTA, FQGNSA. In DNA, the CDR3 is TGTGCCAGCAGCTTAGGGCAGGCGGAGACCCAGTACTTC. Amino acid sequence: CASSLGQAETQYF.

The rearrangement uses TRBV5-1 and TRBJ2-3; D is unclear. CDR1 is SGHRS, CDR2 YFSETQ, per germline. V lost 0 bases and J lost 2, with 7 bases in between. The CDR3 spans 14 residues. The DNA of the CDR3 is TGCGCCAGCAGCTTGGGCAGCCCCACAGATACGCAGTATTTT. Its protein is CASSLGSPTDTQYF.

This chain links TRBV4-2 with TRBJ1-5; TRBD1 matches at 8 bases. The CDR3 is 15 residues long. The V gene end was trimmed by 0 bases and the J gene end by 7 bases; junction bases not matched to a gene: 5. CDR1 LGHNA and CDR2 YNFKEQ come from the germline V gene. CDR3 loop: CASSQEDRGSQPQHF. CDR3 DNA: TGTGCCAGCAGCCAAGAAGACAGGGGATCACAGCCCCAGCATTTT.

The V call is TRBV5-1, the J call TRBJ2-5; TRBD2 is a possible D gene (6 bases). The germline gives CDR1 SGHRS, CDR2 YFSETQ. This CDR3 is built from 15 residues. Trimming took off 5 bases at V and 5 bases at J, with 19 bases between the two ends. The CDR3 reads CASSSLSGAGETQYF. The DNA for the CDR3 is TGCGCCAGCAGTTCCCTCTCGGGAGCCGGGGAGACCCAGTACTTC.

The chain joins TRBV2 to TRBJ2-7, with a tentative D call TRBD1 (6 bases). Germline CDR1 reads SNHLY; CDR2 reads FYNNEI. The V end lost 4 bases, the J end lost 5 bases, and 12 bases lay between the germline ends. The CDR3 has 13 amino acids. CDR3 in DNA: TGTGCCAGCAGTGGGGACATCACCCACGAGCAGTACTTC. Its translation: CASSGDITHEQYF.